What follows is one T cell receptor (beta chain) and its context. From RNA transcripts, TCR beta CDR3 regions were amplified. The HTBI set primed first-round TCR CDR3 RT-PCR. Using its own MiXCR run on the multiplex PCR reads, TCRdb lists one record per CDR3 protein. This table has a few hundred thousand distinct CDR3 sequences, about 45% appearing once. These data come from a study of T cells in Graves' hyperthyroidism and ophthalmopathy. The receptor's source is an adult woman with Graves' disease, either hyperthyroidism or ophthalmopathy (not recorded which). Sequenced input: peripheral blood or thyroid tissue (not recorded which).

The CDR3 DNA reads as TGTGCCAGTAGTCCCTCGCGACAGGGCTACGAGCAGTACTTC. Translated, it gives CASSPSRQGYEQYF. This rearrangement joins TRBV19 to TRBJ2-7; 7 nucleotides match TRBD1. The CDR3 contains 14 residues. Germline-derived CDR1 and CDR2 are LNHDA and SQIVND (reference sequence). V shed 5 bases and J 3 bases; nucleotides not matched to a gene: 7.